The 7 T cell receptor beta chains listed next were all sequenced from one sample in a study of CXCR3-negative and CXCR3-positive naive CD8 T cells. 5' RACE with UMI labels generated the TRB cDNA libraries. Reprocessing the 5' RACE reads, TCRdb reports a single entry for every CDR3 protein and omits DNA. The listing records about 130,000 distinct CDR3 sequences. Sample: naive CXCR3- CD8+ T cells from blood. Indicated subset: CD45RO-CCR7+CD27+CD95- naive CD8+ T cells lacking CXCR3 (TNR3-). The receptors originated from a human donor in good health. Some clones in this sample may be carry-over from other donors' samples.

The chain has TRBV30 and TRBJ2-1; TCRdb lists TRBD1, though no DNA is available to test this call. The CDR3 contains 13 residues. Germline V gene sequence: CDR1 GTSNPN, CDR2 SVGIG (reference sequence). CDR3 residues: CAWSVLGGGEQFF.

The CDR3 sequence: CSVLAGGYEQYF. The chain employs TRBV29-1 and TRBJ2-7; with no DNA, the TCRdb D assignment of TRBD2 cannot be verified. From germline, CDR1 is SQVTM and CDR2 ANQGSEA. This CDR3 comprises 12 residues.

The chain's CDR3 is CASSLYPLPSTDTQYF. The chain couples TRBV7-2 to TRBJ2-3; TCRdb's D call of TRBD2 is untestable without DNA. Germline assignment: CDR1 SGHTA and CDR2 FQGNSA. The length of the CDR3 is 16 residues.

This chain joins TRBV21-1 and TRBJ1-3; the D call from TCRdb, TRBD1, cannot be confirmed without DNA. TRBV21-1 is a known pseudogene. This CDR3 has 14 residues. The CDR3 reads CASSKAPGQNTIYF.

V and J are TRBV7-6 and TRBJ2-7; TCRdb selects TRBD1, and the lack of DNA leaves this call unchecked. The CDR3 has 15 amino acids. Germline CDR1 SGHVS, CDR2 FNYEAQ. The CDR3 loop is CASSWGKSSSYEQYF. The full variable domain, in which reference TRBV7-6 and TRBJ2-7 provide the parts outside the CDR3, is GAGVSQSPRYKVTKRGQDVALRCDPISGHVSLYWYRQALGQGPEFLTYFNYEAQQDKSGLPNDRFSAERPEGSISTLTIQRTEQRDSAMYRCASSWGKSSSYEQYFGPGTRLTVT.

The gene calls are TRBV28 and TRBJ2-7; TCRdb names TRBD1, which stays unverified in the absence of DNA. Germline lookup yields CDR1 MDHEN and CDR2 SYDVKM. The CDR3 length is 14 residues. The CDR3 protein is CASTPLGQTYEQYF.

V gene TRBV20-1 combines with J gene TRBJ2-2; TCRdb designates TRBD2, a call that cannot be tested without DNA. Germline loops: CDR1 DFQATT, CDR2 SNEGSKA (reference sequence). CDR3 size: 16 residues. The CDR3 here is CSARDLAGGETGELFF.